This T cell receptor (beta chain) comes out of a study of CD8 T cells in ankylosing spondylitis. Study-wide results and caveats: Earlier literature documents some of the motif variants in reactive arthritis synovial fluid and blood. Ankylosing spondylitis blood seemed to carry a telltale TCR beta motif made of several highly homologous variants. CD8+ disease-linked clones were present at relatively low frequencies in blood.

This clonotype was found many times. Antigen: not known. This CDR3 has 13 residues. Per the germline V gene, CDR1 is KGHDR and CDR2 is SFDVKD. Between the trimmed V and J ends, which lost 10 bases and 6 bases, there was a span of 17 bases. 5'-RACE, quantitative and with molecular barcodes, yielded the TCR beta libraries. TCRdb reanalysed the 5' RACE reads using MiXCR and keeps one entry per CDR3 protein. The top ten hold over 6.5% of the sample, which has hundreds of thousands of distinct CDR3 sequences, about 13% seen once. The sample taken for sequencing was blood, either unsorted or a sorted T cell fraction (not recorded which). V gene TRBV24-1 combines with J gene TRBJ1-2, with no clear D. The TCR was taken from a male donor with ankylosing spondylitis. The CDR3 DNA reads as TGTGCCACAGCAGGAGGGCCTGAGGATGGCTACACCTTC. Its protein is CATAGGPEDGYTF.